In this sample, the clone carrying this T cell receptor (beta chain) turned up once. The data stem from a study of blood T cell repertoires in COVID-19. Across the whole study: The study drew acute and convalescent COVID-19 samples from the United States, Italy and Spain. Sources were T cells, B-cell-depleted T cells, or PBMCs; the material itself was cDNA or gDNA.

Trimming removed 3 bases from V and 1 base from J, with 6 bases in between. This CDR3 comprises 12 residues. CDR1 and CDR2 from the germline V gene are GTSNPN and SVGIG (reference sequence). Source study methods: From reference gene primer amplification, estimates of nucleated cell counts were derived. Method: immunoSEQ multiplex PCR; TCRdb's copy keeps in-frame clones and lacks some. V, J and clone size derive from that table, while D and trimming were established from the DNA sequence. The sample lists about 160,000 clones, roughly 91% seen once, with about 2.3% in the top ten. The receptor comes from a man aged 18 to 30 with acute or convalescent COVID-19. The V and J genes are TRBV30 and TRBJ1-1; D is uncertain. Specimen: peripheral blood. The CDR3: CAWSLGNTEAFF. The CDR3 DNA is TGTGCCTGGAGCCTAGGGAACACTGAAGCTTTCTTT.